The 26 T cell receptor beta chains below come from one sample, sequenced in a study of shared clonotypes between healthy human individuals (TCRdb year 2020). Preparation of the library involved the immunoSEQ multiplex PCR assay. TCRdb retrieved this table from immuneACCESS and kept in-frame rearrangements only. Not all clones are present; in checked studies, unresolved V genes account for under half, and no reason is known for the remainder. A total of 2.3 million or so clones appear in this sample, 93% of them only once. The ten largest make up about 0.41% of the sample. Sample: naive CD4+ T cells from PBMCs. The cell subset or site label, read with the paper, signifies: CD45RA+ positively selected. The receptors here all came from a man between 18 and 29 years old in good health. Some clones in this sample may be carry-over from other donors' samples.

V is TRBV4-1 and J is TRBJ2-1, with a weak D call TRBD2 (7 bases). Germline V gene lookup returns CDR1 MGHRA and CDR2 YSYEKL. The V and J ends lost 6 bases and 8 bases respectively, with 14 bases between them. The CDR3 sequence is 13 residues long. The CDR3 reads CASRRGGVDEQFF. The DNA of the CDR3 is TGCGCCAGCAGAAGGGGGGGGGTGGATGAGCAGTTCTTC.

V usage is TRBV5-1 and J usage is TRBJ1-2; D uncertain. The CDR3 spans 13 residues. V dropped 4 bases and J dropped 4 bases, with 11 bases sitting between them. From germline, CDR1 is SGHRS and CDR2 YFSETQ. DNA for the CDR3: TGCGCCAGCAGCCCCGAGGGCGCCTATGGCTACACCTTC. Translated: CASSPEGAYGYTF. The full variable domain, completed using reference TRBV5-1 and TRBJ1-2, is KAGVTQTPRYLIKTRGQQVTLSCSPISGHRSVSWYQQTPGQGLQFLFEYFSETQRNKGNFPGRFSGRQFSNSRSEMNVSTLELGDSALYLCASSPEGAYGYTFGSGTRLTVV.

J is TRBJ2-1 and V is TRBV6-5, with TRBD2 as a possible D gene (6 bases). There are 13 residues in the CDR3. Germline-derived CDR1 and CDR2 are MNHEY and SVGAGI. Trimming pared 6 bases from V and 3 bases from J, leaving 9 bases between. DNA of the CDR3: TGTGCCAGCAGAATGGGACTCTACAATGAGCAGTTCTTC. The encoded protein is CASRMGLYNEQFF.

This chain links TRBV2 with TRBJ2-7; no firm D call. Between the trimmed V and J ends, which lost 0 bases and 4 bases, there was a span of 10 bases. This CDR3 is 14 amino acids long. Germline CDR1 reads SNHLY; CDR2 reads FYNNEI. The DNA of the CDR3 is TGTGCCAGCAGTGAAGCAGGAAGGTTTTACGAGCAGTACTTC. This encodes CASSEAGRFYEQYF.

This chain joins TRBV5-1 and TRBJ1-1; D perhaps matches TRBD1 (5 bases). Trimming left V 4 bases short and J 0 bases short, with 10 bases between. Germline V gene sequence: CDR1 SGHRS, CDR2 YFSETQ. This CDR3 region has 14 residues. The CDR3 region has the DNA TGCGCCAGCAGCCTCGTGACAGTGAACACTGAAGCTTTCTTT. It is translated as CASSLVTVNTEAFF. Supplemented by reference TRBV5-1 and TRBJ1-1, the full variable domain reads KAGVTQTPRYLIKTRGQQVTLSCSPISGHRSVSWYQQTPGQGLQFLFEYFSETQRNKGNFPGRFSGRQFSNSRSEMNVSTLELGDSALYLCASSLVTVNTEAFFGQGTRLTVV.

The rearrangement links TRBV10-1 to TRBJ2-2; a possible D gene is TRBD2 (6 bases). V dropped 7 bases and J dropped 3 bases, with 12 bases sitting between them. From germline, CDR1 is WNHNN and CDR2 SYGVQD (reference sequence). The CDR3 covers 14 residues. The DNA of the CDR3 is TGCGCCAGCAAGGCGGGAAGGGACACCGGGGAGCTGTTTTTT. This sequence encodes CASKAGRDTGELFF.

This chain links TRBV27 with TRBJ2-7; 9 bases are a match to TRBD1. The germline gives CDR1 MNHEY, CDR2 SMNVEV (reference sequence). Unmatched junction bases numbered 7, after V lost 2 bases and J lost 5 bases. The CDR3 is 15 residues long. The CDR3 sequence: CASSLLTGGLHEQYF. The CDR3 DNA sequence: TGTGCCAGCAGTTTACTGACAGGGGGTCTCCACGAGCAGTACTTC.

V is TRBV7-3 and J is TRBJ1-3; TRBD1 matches at 7 bases. V lost 5 bases and J lost 3; bases outside the gene matches: 7. The CDR3 loop spans 15 amino acids. CDR1 is SGHTA, CDR2 FQGTGA, per germline. The CDR3 is CASSPRQGDGNTIYF. In nucleotides, the CDR3 is TGTGCCAGCAGCCCACGACAGGGAGATGGAAACACCATATATTTT.

The V call is TRBV5-4, the J call TRBJ2-1; 11 bases are shared with TRBD2. With V trimmed by 1 base and J by 2 bases, 2 bases remained unmatched. Germline lookup yields CDR1 SGHNT and CDR2 YYREEE (reference sequence). The CDR3 loop spans 16 amino acids. The DNA of the CDR3 is TGTGCCAGCAGCTTGCAACTAGCGGGAGCCTACAATGAGCAGTTCTTC. As protein: CASSLQLAGAYNEQFF.

This chain joins TRBV30 and TRBJ1-2, with 10 bases aligning to TRBD1. There are 15 residues in the CDR3. Germline trimming cut 3 bases from V and 2 bases from J; bases unmatched to any gene: 6. CDR1 is GTSNPN, CDR2 SVGIG, per germline (reference sequence). CDR3 sequence reads: CAWRRTGGGNYGYTF. DNA for the CDR3: TGTGCCTGGAGACGGACAGGGGGTGGGAACTATGGCTACACCTTC. Full variable domain (remainder filled in from reference TRBV30 and TRBJ1-2): SQTIHQWPATLVQPVGSPLSLECTVEGTSNPNLYWYRQAAGRGLQLLFYSVGIGQISSEVPQNLSASRPQDRQFILSSKKLLLSDSGFYLCAWRRTGGGNYGYTFGSGTRLTVV.

The V call is TRBV9, the J call TRBJ2-2; no clear D gene. The germline V gene encodes CDR1 SGDLS and CDR2 YYNGEE. The CDR3 runs to 15 residues. V lost 2 bases to trimming and J lost 5 bases, with 13 bases between them. This chain's CDR3 is CASSVAGAGTGELFF. As DNA, the CDR3 is TGTGCCAGCAGCGTTGCAGGAGCTGGGACCGGGGAGCTGTTTTTT.

As regards this clone: The same CDR3 arises from other DNA sequences in this sample as well. This chain connects TRBV11-3 to TRBJ2-3; D call uncertain. The germline V gene has CDR1 SGHNT and CDR2 YENEEA. The CDR3 is 13 amino acids. The ends were cut back, 5 bases at V and 0 bases at J, with 6 bases in the middle. The CDR3 DNA follows: TGTGCCAGCAGCCTTAGTAGCACAGATACGCAGTATTTT. The encoded protein is CASSLSSTDTQYF.

The rearrangement uses TRBV6-5 and TRBJ1-5; D uncertain. CDR3 length: 14 amino acids. In germline, CDR1 is MNHEY, CDR2 SVGAGI. The V gene lost 4 bases and the J gene lost 7 bases, with 14 bases spanning the gap. CDR3 bases: TGTGCCAGCAGTTTGTTGGGCATGGGCCAGCCCCAGCATTTT. Encoded protein: CASSLLGMGQPQHF.

The chain combines TRBV5-1 with TRBJ1-2, with D perhaps TRBD1 (5 bases). This CDR3 is 16 amino acids long. Germline CDR1 reads SGHRS; CDR2 reads YFSETQ. Trimming left V 0 bases short and J 8 bases short, with 20 bases between. CDR3 bases: TGCGCCAGCAGCTTGGGGGTGACAGCTACCGACTCCGGCTACACCTTC. It specifies CASSLGVTATDSGYTF.

Details on this clone: This specimen includes other DNA sequences encoding the same CDR3. The chain employs TRBV5-1 and TRBJ1-4, with 9 positions matching TRBD1. This CDR3 region has 16 residues. The V segment lost 0 bases and the J segment 3 bases; nucleotides outside the gene matches: 3. CDR1 is SGHRS, CDR2 YFSETQ, per germline. CDR3 protein: CASSLDRGLANEKLFF. In DNA, the CDR3 is TGCGCCAGCAGCTTGGACAGGGGGCTGGCTAATGAAAAACTGTTTTTT.

The V and J genes are TRBV6-5 and TRBJ1-4; D is possibly TRBD1 (6 bases). Germline loops: CDR1 MNHEY, CDR2 SVGAGI. The CDR3 has 13 residues. Trimming pared 6 bases from V and 5 bases from J, leaving 10 bases between. CDR3 nucleotides: TGTGCCAGCAGGGGGGCCGGGAATGAAAAACTGTTTTTT. Residues: CASRGAGNEKLFF.

V gene TRBV5-1 combines with J gene TRBJ2-5, with a weak D call TRBD1 (5 bases). The CDR3 spans 15 residues. V was shortened by 2 bases and J by 4 bases, with 15 bases between the two germline ends. Germline CDR1 SGHRS, CDR2 YFSETQ. This CDR3 reads CASSLTGHSLETQYF. CDR3 nucleotide sequence: TGCGCCAGCAGCTTAACCGGACATAGTCTAGAGACCCAGTACTTC.

The chain combines TRBV6-5 with TRBJ1-5; D is possibly TRBD1 (6 bases). There are 14 residues in the CDR3. Between the trimmed V and J ends, which lost 6 bases and 7 bases, there was a span of 16 bases. From germline, CDR1 is MNHEY and CDR2 SVGAGI. The CDR3 protein is CASSFDRTEQPQHF. In DNA form, the CDR3 reads TGTGCCAGCAGCTTCGACAGGACCGAACAGCCCCAGCATTTT.

The chain joins TRBV27 to TRBJ1-5, with D possibly matching TRBD1 (5 bases). Trimming left V 6 bases short and J 3 bases short, with 15 bases between. The CDR3 is 15 amino acids. Germline loops: CDR1 MNHEY, CDR2 SMNVEV (reference sequence). Here the CDR3 DNA reads TGTGCCAGCAGCCTATGGGGGGGAGACAATCAGCCCCAGCATTTT. Protein product: CASSLWGGDNQPQHF.

The chain is built from TRBV4-2 and TRBJ1-1, with unresolved D. The CDR3 is 13 amino acids. Germline-derived CDR1 and CDR2 are LGHNA and YNFKEQ. V was shortened by 1 base and J by 4 bases, with 7 bases between the two germline ends. CDR3 nucleotide sequence: TGTGCCAGCAGCCAAGGTTTGGTCACTGAAGCTTTCTTT. Its translation: CASSQGLVTEAFF.

The CDR3 is CASSQGLGANVLTF. The DNA for the CDR3 is TGTGCCAGCAGTCAGGGGCTGGGGGCCAACGTCCTGACTTTC. This sequence joins TRBV6-5 and TRBJ2-6, with a tentative D call TRBD1 (6 bases). V gave up 5 bases and J gave up 4 bases, with 9 bases separating them. CDR1 MNHEY and CDR2 SVGAGI come from the germline V gene. The CDR3 has 14 amino acids.

On this clone itself: Other DNA sequences in the sample encode the same CDR3. This sequence joins TRBV11-3 and TRBJ2-3, with D uncertain. The germline V gene encodes CDR1 SGHNT and CDR2 YENEEA. Trimming stripped 0 bases from V and 0 bases from J, with 7 bases between. CDR3 length: 15 residues. In DNA, the CDR3 is TGTGCCAGCAGCTTAGATGGTCAGAGCACAGATACGCAGTATTTT. As protein: CASSLDGQSTDTQYF. Together with reference TRBV11-3 and TRBJ2-3, the CDR3 gives the full variable domain: EAGVVQSPRYKIIEKKQPVAFWCNPISGHNTLYWYLQNLGQGPELLIRYENEEAVDDSQLPKDRFSAERLKGVDSTLKIQPAELGDSAVYLCASSLDGQSTDTQYFGPGTRLTVL.

This clone has just one count. The chain couples TRBV6-4 to TRBJ1-5; D is undetermined. Trimming took off 9 bases at V and 0 bases at J, with 15 bases between the two ends. CDR1 is MRHNA, CDR2 SNTAGT, per germline. The CDR3 consists of 15 residues. The CDR3 is CARAGNSNSNQPQHF. As DNA, the CDR3 is TGTGCCAGGGCGGGCAACAGTAATAGCAATCAGCCCCAGCATTTT.

Only one count was recorded for this clone. The chain uses TRBV12-5 and TRBJ2-3; tentatively, D is TRBD2 (6 bases). This CDR3 has 16 residues. CDR1 and CDR2 from the germline V gene are LGHNT and FRNRAP. The V gene lost 5 bases and the J gene lost 4 bases, with 19 bases spanning the gap. This chain's CDR3 is CASGPPGLRLADTQYF. CDR3 nucleotides: TGTGCTAGTGGTCCCCCGGGACTCAGGCTGGCAGATACGCAGTATTTT. Looking up the rest from reference TRBV12-5 and TRBJ2-3 gives the full variable domain: DARVTQTPRHKVTEMGQEVTMRCQPILGHNTVFWYRQTMMQGLELLAYFRNRAPLDDSGMPKDRFSAEMPDATLATLKIQPSEPRDSAVYFCASGPPGLRLADTQYFGPGTRLTVL.

The rearrangement links TRBV4-1 to TRBJ1-3; D not resolved. Trimming removed 4 bases at V and 3 bases at J, with 4 bases between. CDR1 and CDR2 (germline): MGHRA, YSYEKL. The CDR3 contains 12 residues. CDR3 region: CASSPVGNTIYF. The CDR3 nucleotides are TGCGCCAGCAGCCCCGTTGGAAACACCATATATTTT.

This chain connects TRBV5-1 to TRBJ2-7; D not resolved. The V end lost 3 bases, the J end lost 6 bases, and 19 bases lay between the germline ends. The CDR3 sequence is 15 residues long. Germline CDR1 and CDR2: SGHRS and YFSETQ. CDR3 in DNA: TGCGCCAGCAGCTCGGCCAGGCTGGTCGGAACCGAGCAGTACTTC. This codes for CASSSARLVGTEQYF.